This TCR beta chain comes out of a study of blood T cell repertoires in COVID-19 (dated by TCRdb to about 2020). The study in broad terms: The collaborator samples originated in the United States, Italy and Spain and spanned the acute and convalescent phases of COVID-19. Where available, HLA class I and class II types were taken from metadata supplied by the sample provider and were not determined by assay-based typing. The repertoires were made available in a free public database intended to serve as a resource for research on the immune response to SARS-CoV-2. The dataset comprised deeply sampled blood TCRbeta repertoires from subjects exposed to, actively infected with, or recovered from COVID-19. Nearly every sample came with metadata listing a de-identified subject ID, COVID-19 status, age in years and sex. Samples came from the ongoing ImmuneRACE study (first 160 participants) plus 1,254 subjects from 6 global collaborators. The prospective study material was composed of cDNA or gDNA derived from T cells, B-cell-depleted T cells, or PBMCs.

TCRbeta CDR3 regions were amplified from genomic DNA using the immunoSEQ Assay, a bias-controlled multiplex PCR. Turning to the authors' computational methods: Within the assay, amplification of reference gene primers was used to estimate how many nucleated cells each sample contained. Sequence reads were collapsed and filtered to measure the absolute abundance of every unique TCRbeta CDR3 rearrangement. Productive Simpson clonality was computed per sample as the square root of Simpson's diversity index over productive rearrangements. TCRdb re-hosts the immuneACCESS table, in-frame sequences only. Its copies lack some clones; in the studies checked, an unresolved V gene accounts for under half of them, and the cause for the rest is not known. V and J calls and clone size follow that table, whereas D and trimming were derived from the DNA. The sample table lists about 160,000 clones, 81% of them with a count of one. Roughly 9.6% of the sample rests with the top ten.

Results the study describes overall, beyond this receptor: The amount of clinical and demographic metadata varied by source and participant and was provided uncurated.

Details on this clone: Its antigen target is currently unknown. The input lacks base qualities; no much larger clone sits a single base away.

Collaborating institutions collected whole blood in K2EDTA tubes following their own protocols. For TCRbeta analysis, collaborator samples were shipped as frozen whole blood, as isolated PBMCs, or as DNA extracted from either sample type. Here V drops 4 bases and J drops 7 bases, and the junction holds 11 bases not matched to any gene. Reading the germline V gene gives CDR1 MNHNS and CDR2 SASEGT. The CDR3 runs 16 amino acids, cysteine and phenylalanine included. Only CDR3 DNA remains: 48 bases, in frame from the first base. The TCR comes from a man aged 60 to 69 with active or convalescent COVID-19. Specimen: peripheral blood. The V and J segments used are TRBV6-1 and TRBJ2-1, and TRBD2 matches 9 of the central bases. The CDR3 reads CASSGPRLAETNEQFF. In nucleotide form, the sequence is TGTGCCAGCAGTGGCCCCCGACTAGCGGAAACTAATGAGCAGTTCTTC.